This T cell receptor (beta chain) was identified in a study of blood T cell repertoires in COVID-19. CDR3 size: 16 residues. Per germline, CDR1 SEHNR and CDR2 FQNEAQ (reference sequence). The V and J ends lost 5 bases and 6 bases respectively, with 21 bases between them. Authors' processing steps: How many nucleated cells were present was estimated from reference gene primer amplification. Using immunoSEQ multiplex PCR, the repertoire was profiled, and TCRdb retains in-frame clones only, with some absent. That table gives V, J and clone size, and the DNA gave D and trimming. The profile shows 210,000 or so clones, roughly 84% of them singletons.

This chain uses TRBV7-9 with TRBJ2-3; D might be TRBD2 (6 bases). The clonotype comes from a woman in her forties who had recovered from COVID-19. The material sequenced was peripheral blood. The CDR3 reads CASSRLLASSSDTQYF. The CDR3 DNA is TGTGCCAGCAGCCGTCTTCTAGCGTCATCTTCCGATACGCAGTATTTT. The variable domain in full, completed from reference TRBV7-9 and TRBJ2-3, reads DTGVSQNPRHKITKRGQNVTFRCDPISEHNRLYWYRQTLGQGPEFLTYFQNEAQLEKSRLLSDRFSAERPKGSFSTLEIQRTEQGDSAMYLCASSRLLASSSDTQYFGPGTRLTVL.